The 19 T cell receptor beta chains below were found in one sample sequenced in a study of shared T cell receptors in the human thymus. The repertoire was sequenced with immunoSEQ multiplex PCR; TCRdb's copy has only in-frame clones and lacks some. The sample yields 700,000 to 750,000 clones, approximately 85% seen once. These sequences were also reported in another study, on human thymus T cells.

Specimen: thymocytes. These receptor sequences come from a girl in the first two years of life with a congenital heart defect.

V and J are TRBV12-5 and TRBJ2-5, with 11 positions matching TRBD2. Germline CDR1 reads LGHNT; CDR2 reads FRNRAP. The CDR3 has 17 amino acids. J was trimmed by 4 bases and V by 5 bases; bases with no gene match: 12. CDR3 loop: CASGPYLGLAEIETQYF. The CDR3 DNA reads TGTGCTAGTGGTCCGTACTTGGGACTAGCGGAAATAGAGACCCAGTACTTC.

This chain uses TRBV7-9 with TRBJ1-1, with D unclear. The V and J ends lost 5 bases and 0 bases respectively, with 10 bases between them. The V gene's germline CDR1 is SEHNR and CDR2 FQNEAQ (reference sequence). The CDR3 consists of 14 residues. The CDR3, as DNA: TGTGCCAGCAGCCCGAGGGCGGTGAACACTGAAGCTTTCTTT. Translated, it gives CASSPRAVNTEAFF.

This chain links TRBV11-3 with TRBJ2-1, with 9 bases aligning to TRBD1. The CDR3 totals 17 residues. CDR1 and CDR2 (germline): SGHNT, YENEEA. V lost 4 bases, J lost 3 bases, and 10 bases stayed unmatched. The chain's CDR3 is CASSSRATDRGYNEQFF. The CDR3, as DNA: TGTGCCAGCAGCTCTAGGGCTACGGACAGGGGCTACAATGAGCAGTTCTTC. The variable domain in full, with the rest retrieved from reference TRBV11-3 and TRBJ2-1, is EAGVVQSPRYKIIEKKQPVAFWCNPISGHNTLYWYLQNLGQGPELLIRYENEEAVDDSQLPKDRFSAERLKGVDSTLKIQPAELGDSAVYLCASSSRATDRGYNEQFFGPGTRLTVL.

CDR3 residues: CASRDRDRAYNEQFF. In nucleotides, the CDR3 is TGTGCCAGTAGAGACCGGGACAGGGCTTACAATGAGCAGTTCTTC. This rearrangement joins TRBV19 to TRBJ2-1; TRBD1 agrees at 9 bases. CDR1 LNHDA and CDR2 SQIVND come from the germline V gene (reference sequence). CDR3 length equals 15 residues. Trimming removed 6 bases from V and 4 bases from J; junction bases left unmatched: 7.

The V and J genes are TRBV11-2 and TRBJ2-7; perhaps TRBD2 as D (6 bases). From germline, CDR1 is SGHAT and CDR2 FQNNGV. This CDR3 is built from 14 residues. Trimming took 1 base from V and 4 from J, leaving 11 bases between them. Here the CDR3 DNA reads TGTGCCAGCAGCTTAGTACTAGCCCCATACGAGCAGTACTTC. As protein: CASSLVLAPYEQYF.

This clone was seen a single time. V gene TRBV28 combines with J gene TRBJ1-1; maybe TRBD1 (5 bases). V shed 7 bases and J shed 6 bases, with 12 bases lying between them. The CDR3 consists of 12 residues. Germline-derived CDR1 and CDR2 are MDHEN and SYDVKM. CDR3 nucleotide sequence: TGTGCCAGCAAACCCCTGGGGCCTGAAGCTTTCTTT. Protein: CASKPLGPEAFF.

J is TRBJ2-5 and V is TRBV4-1; 9 nucleotides line up with TRBD1. With the DNA end fitting TRBJ2-7 better, the J assignment may be wrong. The CDR3 totals 14 residues. Per the germline V gene, CDR1 is MGHRA and CDR2 is YSYEKL. Written as DNA, the CDR3 is TGCGCCAGCAGCCTCGGGACAGGGTCCAACGAGCAGTACTTC. Protein product: CASSLGTGSNEQYF.

The sample holds one count of this clone. The chain has TRBV14 and TRBJ1-1; D may be TRBD1 (5 bases). CDR1 and CDR2 from the germline V gene are SGHDN and FVKESK. CDR3 length: 19 amino acids. The V gene lost 1 base and the J gene lost 2 bases, with 23 bases spanning the gap. The CDR3 loop reads CASSQGPPRATLDNTEAFF. The CDR3 DNA reads TGTGCCAGCAGCCAAGGACCCCCCAGGGCGACCCTAGACAACACTGAAGCTTTCTTT. The entire variable domain, with the rest obtained from reference TRBV14 and TRBJ1-1, is as follows: EAGVTQFPSHSVIEKGQTVTLRCDPISGHDNLYWYRRVMGKEIKFLLHFVKESKQDESGMPNNRFLAERTGGTYSTLKVQPAELEDSGVYFCASSQGPPRATLDNTEAFFGQGTRLTVV.

The chain combines TRBV28 with TRBJ2-7, with TRBD2 identical over 9 bases. CDR1 and CDR2 from the germline V gene are MDHEN and SYDVKM. V was pared by 6 bases and J by 4 bases, with 10 bases of the junction left unmatched. The length of the CDR3 is 15 residues. The DNA of the CDR3 is TGTGCCAGCAGGGGACTAGCTGACCGTGGGTACGAGCAGTACTTC. This codes for CASRGLADRGYEQYF.

Only a few counts were recorded for this clone. The chain carries TRBV27 and TRBJ2-7; D might be TRBD1 (5 bases). V was trimmed by 3 bases and J by 3 bases, leaving 6 bases between them. CDR3 size: 12 residues. CDR1 and CDR2 from the germline V gene are MNHEY and SMNVEV (reference sequence). The CDR3 reads CASSFDSYEQYF. The CDR3 nucleotides are TGTGCCAGCAGTTTCGACAGCTACGAGCAGTACTTC.

This clone was detected a few times. V is TRBV28 and J is TRBJ2-5, with D perhaps TRBD1 (6 bases). Germline loops: CDR1 MDHEN, CDR2 SYDVKM. V lost 5 bases and J 2 bases, leaving 27 bases between the germline ends. The CDR3 has 19 amino acids. CDR3 region: CASSPPYRVLYPFQETQYF. The DNA for the CDR3 is TGTGCCAGCAGTCCACCCTACAGGGTGCTTTATCCCTTTCAAGAGACCCAGTACTTC.

The chain combines TRBV5-6 with TRBJ1-4; TRBD1 might be the D (5 bases). The V and J ends lost 1 base and 4 bases respectively, with 17 bases between them. The length of the CDR3 is 17 residues. Germline loops: CDR1 SGHDT, CDR2 YYEEEE. CDR3 nucleotides: TGTGCCAGCAGCTTGAGGAGGGGTCACCCTTTTAATGAAAAACTGTTTTTT. Protein product: CASSLRRGHPFNEKLFF.

In its sample, this clone was seen once. The chain recombines TRBV5-6 with TRBJ1-1; 7 nucleotides align to TRBD1. CDR3 size: 15 residues. Trimming took 0 bases from V and 1 from J; bases not matched to a gene: 3. Per the germline V gene, CDR1 is SGHDT and CDR2 is YYEEEE. CDR3 sequence: CASSLGGQTNTEAFF. The CDR3 nucleotides read TGTGCCAGCAGCTTGGGGGGACAGACGAACACTGAAGCTTTCTTT.

The chain recombines TRBV25-1 with TRBJ1-2; D not resolved. Germline V gene sequence: CDR1 MGHDK, CDR2 SYGVNS. CDR3 length: 13 amino acids. The V gene lost 3 bases and the J gene lost 8 bases, with 13 bases spanning the gap. CDR3 nucleotides: TGTGCCAGCAGTGATCGGGTACTATGGGGCTACACCTTC. Translating it yields CASSDRVLWGYTF.

The DNA for the CDR3 is TGTGCCAGTACTCACAGGGGCCGAATCTACGAGCAGTACTTC. This translates into CASTHRGRIYEQYF. The chain recombines TRBV28 with TRBJ2-7, with 7 bases aligning to TRBD1. The V gene end was trimmed by 9 bases and the J gene end by 3 bases; junction bases not matched to a gene: 11. The CDR3 contains 14 residues. CDR1 is MDHEN, CDR2 SYDVKM, per germline.

This sequence joins TRBV27 and TRBJ2-7; 8 nucleotides agree with TRBD1. V dropped 1 base and J dropped 5; count of bases not matched to a gene: 25. The CDR3 sequence is 21 residues long. Germline values: CDR1 MNHEY, CDR2 SMNVEV (reference sequence). CDR3 coding DNA: TGTGCCAGCAGTTTATTGAGGCCAGGGGGCGCGAGGGACATGAGTAGGGACGAGCAGTACTTC. Encoded protein: CASSLLRPGGARDMSRDEQYF.

The rearrangement links TRBV4-1 to TRBJ1-5, with D tentatively TRBD1 (5 bases). CDR1 is MGHRA, CDR2 YSYEKL, per germline. The CDR3 length is 14 residues. The V gene lost 0 bases and the J gene lost 5 bases, with 8 bases spanning the gap. The CDR3 protein is CASSQDRVHQPQHF. CDR3 nucleotides: TGCGCCAGCAGCCAAGACAGGGTACATCAGCCCCAGCATTTT.

The chain couples TRBV7-8 to TRBJ1-1; 10 bases align to TRBD1. Germline V gene lookup returns CDR1 SGHVS and CDR2 FQNEAQ. The length of the CDR3 is 17 residues. V gave up 5 bases and J gave up 4 bases; unmatched junction bases: 13. In nucleotides, the CDR3 is TGTGCCAGCAGCGGGTCCGGGACAGGGGTCCGGGCCACTGAAGCTTTCTTT. Its protein is CASSGSGTGVRATEAFF.

V gene TRBV29-1 combines with J gene TRBJ2-1, with 11 bases aligning to TRBD2. This CDR3 has 17 residues. The junction had 14 bases not matched to a gene; V was cut back by 5 bases and J by 5 bases. Germline values: CDR1 SQVTM, CDR2 ANQGSEA. CDR3 sequence: CSVLLAFLAGGNNEQFF. DNA of the CDR3: TGCAGCGTTCTCCTAGCCTTCCTAGCGGGGGGAAACAATGAGCAGTTCTTC.